The 31 T cell receptor beta chains below come from one sample, sequenced in a study of T-cell reconstitution after alpha-beta-depleted transplantation in children. This sample's TCRbeta library carried unique molecular identifier barcodes. Each CDR3 protein is one row after TCRdb ran MiXCR on the PCR reads. Of approximately 270,000 distinct CDR3 sequences listed, 24% are singletons. This specimen consisted of PBMCs, mostly from graft donor cells, obtained 360 days after TCRalphabeta/CD19-depleted stem cell transplant. These receptor sequences come from a female patient aged 2 to 10 who had a stem cell transplant for congenital amegakaryocytic thrombocytopenia, so the T cells may come from the graft donor.

This clonotype has only a few counts. This chain joins TRBV5-4 and TRBJ2-1; 8 nucleotides align to TRBD2. This CDR3 is 15 amino acids long. Germline V gene lookup returns CDR1 SGHNT and CDR2 YYREEE (reference sequence). After removal of 5 bases from V and 8 bases from J, the junction contained 12 bases not matched to a gene. CDR3 sequence reads: CASRSLGWRGDEQFF. CDR3 nucleotide sequence: TGTGCCAGCAGATCTTTGGGGTGGCGGGGGGATGAGCAGTTCTTC.

The genes are TRBV10-3 and TRBJ2-7, with TRBD2 identical over 10 bases. J lost 2 bases, V lost 7 bases, and 8 bases had no gene match. Per the germline V gene, CDR1 is ENHRY and CDR2 is SYGVKD. This CDR3 region has 15 residues. The CDR3 is CAITDGLAATYEQYF. Written as DNA, the CDR3 is TGTGCCATCACGGACGGACTAGCGGCAACCTACGAGCAGTACTTC.

The chain combines TRBV4-2 with TRBJ2-1, with 11 bases identical to TRBD2. V shed 9 bases, J shed 5 bases, and the junction held 12 bases outside the gene matches. Germline CDR1 and CDR2: LGHNA and YNFKEQ. The CDR3 length is 16 residues. The CDR3 region has the DNA TGTGCCAGGAGCTCCGGTAGCGGGAGGGCCAACAATGAGCAGTTCTTC. Protein sequence: CARSSGSGRANNEQFF.

This clonotype was seen only a few times. This chain connects TRBV7-2 to TRBJ2-1; D not resolved. The CDR3 extends over 13 amino acids. Germline assignment: CDR1 SGHTA and CDR2 FQGNSA. Deletions cut 2 bases from V and 4 bases from J, with 6 bases between. CDR3 DNA: TGTGCCAGCAGCTTAACCATTTACAATGAGCAGTTCTTC. Protein product: CASSLTIYNEQFF.

The table lists this clonotype with many counts. The CDR3 sequence is CASSLGASSYNEQFF. The CDR3 DNA reads as TGCGCCAGCAGCTTGGGCGCCAGCTCCTACAATGAGCAGTTCTTC. The V gene is TRBV5-1, the J gene TRBJ2-1; D not resolved. CDR1 and CDR2 from the germline V gene are SGHRS and YFSETQ. V shed 0 bases and J shed 0 bases, with 7 bases lying between them. The CDR3 has 15 amino acids.

There are a few counts of this clonotype. The chain links TRBV20-1 to TRBJ1-3; no firm D call. The V gene's germline CDR1 is DFQATT and CDR2 SNEGSKA (reference sequence). This CDR3 comprises 11 residues. The CDR3 DNA reads as TGCGGGGAGTCCTCTGGAAACACCATATATTTT. Amino acid sequence: CGESSGNTIYF.

CDR3 sequence: CASSEWTGDFTDTQYF. CDR3 DNA: TGTGCCAGCAGTGAATGGACAGGGGATTTCACAGATACGCAGTATTTT. The chain carries TRBV2 and TRBJ2-3, with 9 bases fitting TRBD1. The CDR3 length is 16 residues. CDR1 and CDR2 (germline): SNHLY, FYNNEI. Trimming at V came to 2 bases and at J to 2 bases, leaving 5 bases not matched to a gene. Combining the CDR3 with reference TRBV2 and TRBJ2-3 gives the whole variable domain EPEVTQTPSHQVTQMGQEVILRCVPISNHLYFYWYRQILGQKVEFLVSFYNNEISEKSEIFDDQFSVERPDGSNFTLKIRSTKLEDSAMYFCASSEWTGDFTDTQYFGPGTRLTVL.

V is TRBV12-3 or TRBV12-4 and J is TRBJ2-2; maybe TRBD1 (6 bases). This CDR3 is 16 amino acids long. The V gene lost 4 bases and the J gene lost 4 bases, with 16 bases spanning the gap. The CDR3 region has the DNA TGTGCCAGCAGTTACAGGGAAGGACCGTTCACCGGGGAGCTGTTTTTT. Its translation: CASSYREGPFTGELFF.

The table lists this clonotype with a few counts. The V call is TRBV13, the J call TRBJ2-7, with a possible D match to TRBD2 (6 bases). Looked up from germline, CDR1 is PRHDT and CDR2 is FYEKMQ (reference sequence). The CDR3 contains 15 residues. V lost 4 bases to trimming and J lost 4 bases, with 17 bases between them. CDR3 DNA sequence: TGTGCCAGCAGCTCAAGAAGACTAGTTGCGTACGAGCAGTACTTC. Its translation is CASSSRRLVAYEQYF.

This clonotype was recorded a few times. The chain carries TRBV12-3 or TRBV12-4 and TRBJ1-3, with TRBD1 identical over 7 bases. The CDR3 consists of 16 residues. V shed 3 bases and J 0 bases; nucleotides not matched to a gene: 5. In DNA, the CDR3 is TGTGCCAGCAGTTTTTCCGAGGGGGCCTCTGGAAACACCATATATTTT. It is translated as CASSFSEGASGNTIYF.

The CDR3 bases are TGTGCCTGGAGTGTAGAGGGGGGAAGGTACGAGCAGTACTTC. Its protein product is CAWSVEGGRYEQYF. The genes are TRBV30 and TRBJ2-7; D is perhaps TRBD1 or TRBD2 (6 bases each). V was shortened by 0 bases and J by 4 bases, with 13 bases between the two germline ends. The CDR3 runs to 14 residues. In germline, CDR1 is GTSNPN, CDR2 SVGIG (reference sequence).

This clonotype turned up a few times. CDR3 sequence (DNA): TGTGCCAGCGCTAGACTAGCGGGAGCCTCCTACGAGCAGTACTTC. Protein: CASARLAGASYEQYF. The chain links TRBV12-3 or TRBV12-4 to TRBJ2-7; TRBD2 agrees at 12 bases. V was clipped by 8 bases and J by 0 bases; unmatched bases: 5. The CDR3 runs 15 residues.

This clonotype was picked up a small number of times. The DNA for the CDR3 is TGTGCCAGCAGCCAGGGTAGCGGGGGGGCCGTTGGAAGGACAACGCAGTATTTT. This codes for CASSQGSGGAVGRTTQYF. The genes are TRBV3-1 and TRBJ2-3; TRBD2 agrees at 11 bases. V shed 3 bases and J 9 bases; nucleotides not matched to a gene: 17. The CDR3 loop spans 18 amino acids. Germline CDR1 and CDR2: LGHDT and YNNKEL (reference sequence).

V is TRBV5-6 and J is TRBJ2-7, with 14 bases that match TRBD2. The junction had 12 bases not matched to a gene; V was cut back by 1 base and J by 6 bases. Germline CDR1 reads SGHDT; CDR2 reads YYEEEE. The CDR3 runs to 18 residues. Here the CDR3 reads CASSLPQPGLAGAVEQYF. CDR3 nucleotide sequence: TGTGCCAGCAGCTTGCCCCAACCGGGACTAGCGGGGGCAGTCGAGCAGTACTTC.

On this clonotype itself: One junction end disagrees with the germline gene, perhaps due to a read error. J is TRBJ2-3 and V is TRBV2; no definite D call. The CDR3 length is 14 residues. The germline V gene encodes CDR1 SNHLY and CDR2 FYNNEI. CDR3 in DNA: TGTGACAGCAGCATGGATGGTGGCACAGATACGCAGTATTTT. Residues: CDSSMDGGTDTQYF.

This chain uses TRBV2 with TRBJ1-1; the D gene is possibly TRBD1 (5 bases). In germline, CDR1 is SNHLY, CDR2 FYNNEI. The CDR3 covers 14 residues. Trimming pared 6 bases from V and 11 bases from J, leaving 22 bases between. The CDR3 DNA sequence: TGTGCCAGCAGCCTGGCCAGGACGGATGGGGGGGCTTTCTTT. This sequence encodes CASSLARTDGGAFF.

This clonotype has at least ten counts. This sequence joins TRBV5-1 and TRBJ1-1, with D unclear. CDR3 length: 13 residues. V was pared by 0 bases and J by 3 bases, with 6 bases between. CDR1 and CDR2 (germline): SGHRS, YFSETQ. The CDR3 is CASSLGPDTEAFF. DNA of the CDR3: TGCGCCAGCAGCTTGGGGCCGGACACTGAAGCTTTCTTT.

The rearrangement uses TRBV12-3 or TRBV12-4 and TRBJ2-2; D not certain. V dropped 4 bases and J dropped 7 bases, with 7 bases sitting between them. The CDR3 covers 12 residues. CDR3 sequence: CASSSSGGELFF. DNA for the CDR3: TGTGCCAGCAGTTCTAGTGGCGGGGAGCTGTTTTTT.

The CDR3 region is CASSSPPLSYGYTF. The DNA for the CDR3 is TGTGCCAGCAGTTCCCCACCGCTCTCCTATGGCTACACCTTC. The V call is TRBV12-3 or TRBV12-4, the J call TRBJ1-2; unclear D gene. V dropped 4 bases and J dropped 4 bases, with 13 bases sitting between them. The CDR3 is 14 residues long.

Of note for this clonotype: An end of the junction does not agree with germline; a read error may underlie this. This sequence joins TRBV11-2 and TRBJ2-7; maybe TRBD2 (6 bases). Germline V gene sequence: CDR1 SGHAT, CDR2 FQNNGV. This CDR3 has 18 amino acids. CDR3 amino acids: CASSLGGRARLRSGELKF. The CDR3 nucleotides are TGTGCCAGCAGCTTAGGGGGTAGAGCCCGCCTCCGTTCGGGAGAGCTCAAATTC.

J is TRBJ1-1 and V is TRBV14; D gene ambiguous. The CDR3 is made up of 13 amino acids. Between the trimmed V and J ends, which lost 3 bases and 1 base, there was a span of 6 bases. Germline V gene data show CDR1 as SGHDN and CDR2 as FVKESK. This CDR3 is CASSQYRNTEAFF. CDR3 sequence (DNA): TGTGCCAGCAGCCAGTACAGGAACACTGAAGCTTTCTTT.

This clonotype was detected a few times. The V gene is TRBV18, the J gene TRBJ2-7, with 8 bases matching TRBD2. The V gene end was trimmed by 4 bases and the J gene end by 0 bases; junction bases not matched to a gene: 8. The CDR3 has 16 residues. The germline gives CDR1 KGHSH, CDR2 LQKENI. The CDR3 region is CASSLLAGQSSYEQYF. CDR3 coding DNA: TGTGCCAGCTCACTTCTAGCGGGCCAGAGCTCCTACGAGCAGTACTTC.

The gene calls are TRBV6-2 or TRBV6-3 and TRBJ2-1, with D perhaps matching TRBD1 (5 bases). With 2 bases removed from V and 9 bases from J, the gap between germline ends came to 14 bases. From germline, CDR1 is MNHEY and CDR2 SVGEGT. The CDR3 spans 14 residues. The CDR3 nucleotides are TGTGCCAGCAGTTACGCAGGGCGATTGAGTGAGCAGTTCTTC. The encoded protein is CASSYAGRLSEQFF.

This clonotype came up once. This chain connects TRBV11-2 to TRBJ2-7; TRBD2 matches at 7 bases. The CDR3 runs to 18 residues. Germline V lookup: CDR1 SGHAT, CDR2 FQNNGV. The junction had 14 bases not matched to a gene; V was cut back by 1 base and J by 2 bases. Written as DNA, the CDR3 is TGTGCCAGCAGCTTAGTTCCGGGAGGAAGCTATATAGCCTACGAGCAGTACTTC. This gives the protein CASSLVPGGSYIAYEQYF.

This chain joins TRBV3-1 and TRBJ2-1, with 10 bases aligning to TRBD2. CDR3 length: 17 residues. Trimming cost V 1 base and J 7 bases; bases outside gene matches: 10. Looked up from germline, CDR1 is LGHDT and CDR2 is YNNKEL (reference sequence). The CDR3 reads CASSQVSSGGAFNEQFF. In DNA, the CDR3 is TGTGCCAGCAGCCAAGTTTCGAGCGGGGGGGCTTTTAATGAGCAGTTCTTC.

This clonotype was picked up a small number of times. The chain recombines TRBV7-2 with TRBJ2-1, with a weak D call TRBD1 (5 bases). Germline values: CDR1 SGHTA, CDR2 FQGNSA. V gave up 5 bases and J gave up 3 bases, with 17 bases separating them. The CDR3 contains 16 residues. The CDR3 DNA is TGTGCCAGCAGCCGACAGACCAGTTTTATCTACAATGAGCAGTTCTTC. Translated, it gives CASSRQTSFIYNEQFF.

V is TRBV5-1 and J is TRBJ2-1, with a weak D call TRBD1 (6 bases). CDR3 length: 16 amino acids. Trimming took off 2 bases at V and 10 bases at J, with 22 bases between the two ends. Germline-derived CDR1 and CDR2 are SGHRS and YFSETQ. The CDR3 reads CASSFGQGTWPGEQFF. CDR3 nucleotide sequence: TGCGCCAGCAGCTTTGGGCAGGGGACCTGGCCGGGGGAGCAGTTCTTC. Complete variable domain (other parts from reference TRBV5-1 and TRBJ2-1): KAGVTQTPRYLIKTRGQQVTLSCSPISGHRSVSWYQQTPGQGLQFLFEYFSETQRNKGNFPGRFSGRQFSNSRSEMNVSTLELGDSALYLCASSFGQGTWPGEQFFGPGTRLTVL.

The J gene is TRBJ2-3, the V gene TRBV3-1; 7 nucleotides match TRBD2. Trimming took 1 base from V and 0 from J; bases not matched to a gene: 1. CDR1 and CDR2 (germline): LGHDT, YNNKEL (reference sequence). There are 15 residues in the CDR3. CDR3 nucleotide sequence: TGTGCCAGCAGCCAAGGGGGACTAAGCACAGATACGCAGTATTTT. This sequence encodes CASSQGGLSTDTQYF.

The chain recombines TRBV6-2 or TRBV6-3 with TRBJ2-1; D not certain. Germline loops: CDR1 MNHEY, CDR2 SVGEGT. The CDR3 runs to 14 residues. The V gene lost 1 base and the J gene lost 6 bases, with 10 bases spanning the gap. The CDR3 coding sequence is TGTGCCAGCAGTTACTTAGTACGGGTCAATGAGCAGTTCTTC. Protein product: CASSYLVRVNEQFF.

This clonotype occurred many times. The chain links TRBV4-1 to TRBJ2-1; the D gene is possibly TRBD1 (5 bases). This CDR3 region has 13 residues. The ends were cut back, 1 base at V and 14 bases at J, with 15 bases in the middle. CDR1 is MGHRA, CDR2 YSYEKL, per germline. CDR3 DNA: TGCGCCAGCAGCCAAGTTCTGTCCAGGGTCAAGTTCTTC. Translation: CASSQVLSRVKFF.

A few counts support this clonotype. The chain recombines TRBV23-1 with TRBJ2-7; 7 bases are a match to TRBD1. Being an ORF, TRBV23-1 has a function that is uncertain. V shed 4 bases and J 3 bases; nucleotides not matched to a gene: 15. CDR3 size: 17 residues. The CDR3 loop is CASSPGGRSVGNYEQYF. In DNA, the CDR3 is TGCGCCAGCAGTCCAGGGGGAAGATCCGTCGGGAACTACGAGCAGTACTTC.